What follows is one T cell receptor beta chain and its context. This clone's antigen is unknown. Per-nucleotide qualities are absent, and no much larger clonotype sits a single base away. This entry comes from a study of shared clonotypes between healthy human individuals (dated by TCRdb to the early 2020s). With regard to the full study: The cohort comprised a couple of women and three men aged 18 to 49 years. For each donor, CD4 naive and CD4 memory were each run on three plates, CD8 naive on two plates, and CD8 memory on one plate. The study deeply sequenced blood TCR repertoires of 5 or 6 healthy adults to estimate repertoire size and the extent of clonotype sharing between individuals. Libraries were prepared and TCR repertoires were sequenced by different laboratories using diverse techniques, in order to increase sequencing depth and limit assay-specific biases. Between about 0.85 and 8.9 billion PBMCs per donor were obtained by leukapheresis. Results the study describes overall, beyond this receptor: Based on pairwise subsampling, the degree of clonotype sharing among donors was expected to be affected by sequencing depth. The genetic and exposure-history diversity represented was limited by the small number of donors. Sampling was restricted to blood, and TCR repertoires in tissue are likely to differ from TCR repertoires in blood. Incomplete sequencing was indicated by rarefaction of sorted-subset datasets, despite the large sequencing depth. Estimated clonotype richness was generally larger for naive than for memory subsets. Higher generation probabilities were observed for clonotypes shared by all four sorted-subset donors than for non-shared clonotypes. Around 5% of naive CD4, 3.5% of naive CD8, roughly 2.4% of memory CD4, and more than 0.35% of memory CD8 clonotypes were shared across several donors.

Using the deep immunoSEQ assay, multiplex PCR amplified TCR CDR3 regions from genomic DNA. Genomic DNA extracted from each cell subset was distributed evenly over all wells of several immunoSEQ 96-well plates, and each plate served as one replicate. For sorted subsets, approximately 210 ng genomic DNA, equal to 25,000 to 35,000 T cell genomes, was loaded into each replicate PCR. Purified libraries were measured with a Qubit 3.0 fluorometer, size-checked on a Bioanalyzer 2100, and measured again with the KAPA Library Quantification kit. Every immunoSEQ 96-well plate was sequenced on a separate single-read 150-cycle Illumina NextSeq 550 flow cell. The study's own analysis went as follows. The immunoSEQ output contained only junctional sequences without quality scores, so filtering could not match that applied to full-length reads. To assign V/J genes and CDR3, sequences were annotated against IMGT germline references using PyIR, a Python wrapper for IgBLAST v1.9. Reads with weak V/J assignments (E-value above 1e-6), missing CDR3, stop codons, out-of-frame junctions, or ambiguous translated residues were removed. V3J clonotypes were defined as sequences sharing an identical inferred V gene, J gene, and CDR3 amino acid sequence. To compute the percentage overlap between repertoires, the number of shared unique clonotypes was divided by the size of the smaller repertoire. Repertoire richness was assessed with RTK rarefaction, the Chao1 estimator, and Recon v2.1 estimates of unobserved clonotypes. For all TCRbeta clonotypes obtained by the gDNA method from a handful of donors, generation probabilities were computed with OLGA. In TCRdb, the immuneACCESS table is reduced to in-frame sequences with V and J assigned. These tables do not hold every clone; where another copy was compared, an unresolved V gene accounts for under half, and the others remain unexplained. Clonal size and the V and J genes are those of that table, whereas D and trimming came from the DNA. For this sample there are about 1.5 million clones; roughly 96% appear just once. The ten biggest clones cover roughly 1.2% of the sample.

The V end loses 6 bases and the J end loses 6 bases, and a stretch of 14 bases separates them. The CDR3, cysteine through phenylalanine, is 13 amino acids long. The sequence is cut down to CDR3 DNA, 39 bases in frame from base 1. In the germline V gene, CDR1 corresponds to SNHLY and CDR2 to FYNNEI. The donors were healthy, HIV-negative adults who had no recently reported acute infections or vaccinations. Every donor was a Caucasian adult living in Nashville, Tennessee, USA. CD4+ T cells were enriched by magnetic negative selection; naive cells were then positively selected on CD45RA, and the negative fraction formed the memory subset. Blood was collected by leukapheresis, and PBMCs were isolated by Ficoll-Histopaque density gradient centrifugation and then cryopreserved in liquid nitrogen vapor phase. Purity and quantity of every magnetically sorted T cell population were checked by analytical flow cytometry. Genomic DNA was isolated from each sorted fraction and quantified by UV absorbance on a Nanodrop 2000c.

The sequence was collected from a man aged 25 to 45 in good health. Recombination joined TRBV2 with TRBJ1-1; TRBD1 might be the D gene, on 5 matching bases. The sample comprised naive CD4+ T cells sorted from blood. The cell subset or site label of this sample denotes: CD45RA+ positively selected. The DNA sequence reads TGTGCCAGCAGCCAATTAGGGGTTTCTGAAGCTTTCTTT. Translation gives CASSQLGVSEAFF.